These T cell receptor beta chains were read from a single sample in a study of T cells in Graves' hyperthyroidism and ophthalmopathy. Each CDR3 protein gets one entry after TCRdb re-called the multiplex PCR reads with MiXCR. The repertoire consists of hundreds of thousands of distinct CDR3 sequences, with roughly 15% occurring once and the leading ten covering roughly 4.5%. The sequenced sample consisted of blood. Receptors originate from a woman aged 40 to 50 with Graves' ophthalmopathy. Each CDR3 is given with its conserved first and last residue. Fields, in order: J gene, D gene, V gene, clone size, CDR3 length, CDR3 protein, CDR3 DNA. A D gene is named only where the DNA matches it firmly. Where a row states a size, it is once, few, many or the class of an expanded clone; other rows omit it.

TRBJ2-5	TRBD2	TRBV12-3/TRBV12-4	NA	14	CASSLVGLAGTQYF	TGTGCCAGCAGTTTAGTCGGACTAGCGGGAACCCAGTACTTC
TRBJ2-7	NA	TRBV7-2	NA	16	CASSSSLGATGYEQYF	TGTGCCAGCAGCTCTAGCCTCGGGGCTACGGGGTACGAGCAGTACTTC
TRBJ2-7	NA	TRBV7-2	many	13	CASSSSQPYEQYF	TGTGCCAGCAGCTCGTCCCAACCCTACGAGCAGTACTTC
TRBJ1-2	TRBD1	TRBV7-9	many	14	CASSLVDRGNGYTF	TGTGCCAGCAGCTTAGTGGACAGGGGAAATGGCTACACCTTC
TRBJ2-5	TRBD1	TRBV6-2/TRBV6-3	many	15	CASSSLTGSGETQYF	TGTGCCAGCAGTTCCCTGACAGGGTCGGGAGAGACCCAGTACTTC
TRBJ2-7	TRBD1	TRBV3-1	many	15	CASSQGVAGGFEQYF	TGTGCCAGCAGCCAAGGCGTGGCAGGGGGCTTCGAGCAGTACTTC
TRBJ1-5	NA	TRBV6-2/TRBV6-3	many	14	CASSYHLSNQPQHF	TGTGCCAGCAGTTATCATCTTAGCAATCAGCCCCAGCATTTT
TRBJ1-5	NA	TRBV20-1	many	14	CSARVTGVLQPQHF	TGCAGTGCTAGAGTTACGGGCGTCCTCCAGCCCCAGCATTTT
TRBJ1-6	NA	TRBV7-3	many	9	CAPATPLHF	TGTGCCCCGGCAACACCCCTCCACTTT
TRBJ2-5	TRBD1	TRBV6-5	many	14	CASSSRTGGETQYF	TGTGCCAGCAGTTCCCGGACAGGGGGGGAGACCCAGTACTTC
TRBJ2-3	TRBD2	TRBV2	few	15	CASSESGTSRQTQYF	TGTGCCAGCAGTGAGTCAGGGACTAGTCGGCAAACGCAGTATTTT
TRBJ1-5	NA	TRBV15	NA	15	CATSTPVWGSQPQHF	TGTGCCACCAGCACCCCGGTTTGGGGTAGTCAGCCCCAGCATTTT
TRBJ1-1	NA	TRBV12-3/TRBV12-4	NA	11	CASKGGSEAFF	TGTGCCAGCAAAGGGGGATCTGAAGCTTTCTTT
TRBJ2-5	NA	TRBV20-1	many	13	CSARPSTQETQYF	TGCAGTGCTAGACCGAGTACACAAGAGACCCAGTACTTC
TRBJ1-1	NA	TRBV28	many	15	CASSPRPPWEPEAFF	TGTGCCAGCAGTCCTCGGCCCCCTTGGGAGCCTGAAGCTTTCTTT
TRBJ2-7	NA	TRBV9	many	14	CASSASWGFYEQYF	TGTGCCAGCAGCGCCTCGTGGGGCTTCTACGAGCAGTACTTC
TRBJ2-1	NA	TRBV27	few	15	CASTPGGRSYNEQFF	TGTGCCAGCACTCCCGGGGGTCGGTCCTACAATGAGCAGTTCTTC
TRBJ2-7	NA	TRBV7-9	NA	15	CASSSLVDRSYEQYF	TGTGCCAGCAGCTCCCTAGTTGACAGGTCCTACGAGCAGTACTTC
TRBJ1-3	NA	TRBV12-3/TRBV12-4	NA	14	CASSLGAGGNTIYF	TGTGCCAGCAGTCTGGGGGCGGGAGGAAACACCATATATTTT